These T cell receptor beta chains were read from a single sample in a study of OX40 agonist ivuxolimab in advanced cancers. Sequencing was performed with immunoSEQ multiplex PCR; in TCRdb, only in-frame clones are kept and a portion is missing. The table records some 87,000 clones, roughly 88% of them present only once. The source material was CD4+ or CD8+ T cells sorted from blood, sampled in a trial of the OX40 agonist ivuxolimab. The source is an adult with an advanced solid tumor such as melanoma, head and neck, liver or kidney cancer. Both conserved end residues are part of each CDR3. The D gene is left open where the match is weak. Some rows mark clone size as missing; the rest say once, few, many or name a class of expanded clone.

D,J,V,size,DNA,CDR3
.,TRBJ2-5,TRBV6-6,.,TGTGCCAGCAGCCACGGAGGAGAGGGATCCCAAGAGACCCAGTACTTC,CASSHGGEGSQETQYF
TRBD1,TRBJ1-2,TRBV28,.,TGTGCCAGCAGAATGGGACAGAACTATGGCTACACCTTC,CASRMGQNYGYTF
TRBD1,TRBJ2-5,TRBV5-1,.,TGCGCCAGCACTATGACAGGGGGCACGGAGACCCAGTACTTC,CASTMTGGTETQYF
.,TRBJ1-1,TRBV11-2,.,TGTGCCAGCGACCGGGGCACTGAAGCTTTCTTT,CASDRGTEAFF
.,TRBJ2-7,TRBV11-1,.,TGTGCCAGCAGCTTACCTACCGGGACACTATCCTACGAGCAGTACTTC,CASSLPTGTLSYEQYF
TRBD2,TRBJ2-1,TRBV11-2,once,TGTGCCAGCAGCTTGACTAGCGGGAGGAATGAGCAGTTCTTC,CASSLTSGRNEQFF
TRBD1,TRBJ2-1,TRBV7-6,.,TGTGCCAGCAGCCCAGGGGGAAGTTACAATGAGCAGTTCTTC,CASSPGGSYNEQFF
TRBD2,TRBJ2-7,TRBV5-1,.,TGCGCCAGCAGCTTACGGGAGGAATCCTACGAGCAGTACTTC,CASSLREESYEQYF
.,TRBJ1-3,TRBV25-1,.,TGTGCCAGCAGTCAACAGGGTATCGCTGGAAACACCATATATTTT,CASSQQGIAGNTIYF
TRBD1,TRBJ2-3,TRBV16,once,TGTGCCAGCAGCCAAACCCGGACAGGGGAACGCACAGATACGCAGTATTTT,CASSQTRTGERTDTQYF
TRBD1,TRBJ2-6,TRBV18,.,TGTGCCAGCTCAAACCTTCCGGGACAGGGGGCGCCTGGGGCCAACGTCCTGACTTTC,CASSNLPGQGAPGANVLTF
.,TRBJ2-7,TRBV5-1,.,TGCGCCAGCAGCTTGGCAGGGGTGCCCTACGAGCAGTACTTC,CASSLAGVPYEQYF
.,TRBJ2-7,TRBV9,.,TGTGCCAGCAGCGTAGTTCAGGGTGGAGAGCAGTACTTC,CASSVVQGGEQYF
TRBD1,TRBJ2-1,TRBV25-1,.,TGTGCCAGCAACCCACAGGGGTACAATGAGCAGTTCTTC,CASNPQGYNEQFF
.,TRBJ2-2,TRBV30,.,TGTGCCTGGAGGGGATTTTTCACCGGGGAGCTGTTTTTT,CAWRGFFTGELFF
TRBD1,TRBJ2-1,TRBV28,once,TGTGCCAGCAGTACATCGGACAGGGACAATGAGCAGTTCTTC,CASSTSDRDNEQFF
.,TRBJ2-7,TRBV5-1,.,TGCGCCAGCAGCCCTACAGGGGAGGCCTACGAGCAGTACTTC,CASSPTGEAYEQYF